This T cell receptor (beta chain) was documented in a study of identical twins. In germline, CDR1 is SEHNR, CDR2 FQNEAQ (reference sequence). The CDR3 is made up of 11 amino acids. V gave up 5 bases and J gave up 6 bases, with 8 bases separating them. In this sample, this clonotype turned up many times. Its antigen is undetermined. Study results and caveats: Fewer insertions characterized abundant cord blood beta clonotypes, whereas memory repertoires showed none.

There were only healthy Caucasians among the donors. With template switching, a universal primer site was added, and the cDNA carried unique molecular identifiers. TCRdb reanalysed the 5' RACE reads using MiXCR and keeps one entry per CDR3 protein. The sample contains hundreds of thousands of distinct CDR3 sequences, 8.6% of which appear only once. The sample was also linked to a second study, of yellow fever vaccine responses in identical twins. Per that paper: The authors reported partly convergent, partly personalized vaccine responses in identical twins.

The specimen sequenced was PBMCs. The V and J genes are TRBV7-9 and TRBJ2-7; D is uncertain. This receptor was obtained from a woman between 18 and 29 years old in good health. The DNA of the CDR3 is TGTGCCAGCAGCAACACTGGCGAGCAGTACTTC. This sequence encodes CASSNTGEQYF. The variable domain in full, with the rest retrieved from reference TRBV7-9 and TRBJ2-7, is DTGVSQNPRHKITKRGQNVTFRCDPISEHNRLYWYRQTLGQGPEFLTYFQNEAQLEKSRLLSDRFSAERPKGSFSTLEIQRTEQGDSAMYLCASSNTGEQYFGPGTRLTVT.